These 28 T cell receptor beta chains share one sample of origin, sequenced in a study of shared clonotypes between healthy human individuals. Naive CD8 cells were CD45RO-negative, positively selected for CCR7, excluding terminally differentiated effector memory CD45RA+ cells. Generated by immunoSEQ multiplex PCR, the TCRdb table keeps only in-frame clones and is missing some. The sample contains hundreds of thousands of clones, approximately 95% of which appear only once. The source material was naive CD8+ T cells sorted from blood. The receptor set was obtained from a woman aged 25 to 39 in good health.

This clone was seen once. CDR3 sequence: CASLWQESTEAFF. DNA of the CDR3: TGCGCCAGCCTCTGGCAGGAGTCAACTGAAGCTTTCTTT. The chain employs TRBV10-1 and TRBJ1-1; no reliable D call. CDR1 is WNHNN and CDR2 is SYGVQD in the germline V gene (reference sequence). The CDR3 spans 13 residues. V shed 8 bases and J shed 5 bases, with 15 bases lying between them.

The chain links TRBV18 to TRBJ2-2; D uncertain. The CDR3 runs to 14 residues. Looked up from germline, CDR1 is KGHSH and CDR2 is LQKENI. V dropped 0 bases and J dropped 2 bases, with 4 bases sitting between them. CDR3 nucleotide sequence: TGTGCCAGCTCACCACCGATTAACACCGGGGAGCTGTTTTTT. This sequence encodes CASSPPINTGELFF.

A few counts support this clone. This rearrangement joins TRBV10-2 to TRBJ1-4, with no clear D. The germline CDR1 and CDR2 sequences are WSHSY and SAAADI. With 3 bases removed from V and 7 bases from J, the gap between germline ends came to 3 bases. The CDR3 spans 11 residues. DNA of the CDR3: TGCGCCAGCAGTGATGGTGAAAAACTGTTTTTT. Encoded protein: CASSDGEKLFF.

The chain employs TRBV19 and TRBJ2-7, with D possibly being TRBD1 or TRBD2 (5 bases each). The CDR3 spans 14 residues. Trimming stripped 4 bases from V and 3 bases from J, with 13 bases between. The germline V gene has CDR1 LNHDA and CDR2 SQIVND (reference sequence). This CDR3 reads CASSTADNVYEQYF. The DNA of the CDR3 is TGTGCCAGTAGTACAGCGGACAACGTCTACGAGCAGTACTTC.

This sequence joins TRBV9 and TRBJ2-7; 7 bases agree with TRBD2. Losses at the gene ends were 0 bases for V and 5 bases for J; bases not matched to a gene: 8. In germline, CDR1 is SGDLS, CDR2 YYNGEE. The CDR3 totals 15 residues. Here the CDR3 reads CASSVGSSGIHEQYF. CDR3 bases: TGTGCCAGCAGCGTAGGATCCAGCGGGATCCACGAGCAGTACTTC.

The chain combines TRBV27 with TRBJ1-1; perhaps TRBD1 as D (5 bases). V lost 8 bases, J lost 4 bases, and 11 bases lay in between. This CDR3 is built from 12 residues. Germline CDR1 and CDR2: MNHEY and SMNVEV (reference sequence). CDR3 sequence reads: CASGIRGTEAFF. In DNA form, the CDR3 reads TGTGCCAGCGGTATAAGGGGCACTGAAGCTTTCTTT.

The chain joins TRBV5-1 to TRBJ1-5; possibly TRBD1 for D (6 bases). Germline V lookup: CDR1 SGHRS, CDR2 YFSETQ. V lost 4 bases to trimming and J lost 3 bases, with 14 bases between them. CDR3 length: 15 amino acids. CDR3 sequence: CASSPRRGVNQPQHF. CDR3 nucleotide sequence: TGCGCCAGCAGCCCCCGGAGGGGGGTCAATCAGCCCCAGCATTTT.

J is TRBJ1-3 and V is TRBV12-5, with TRBD1 identical over 8 bases. V was clipped by 7 bases and J by 0 bases; unmatched bases: 2. Per the germline V gene, CDR1 is LGHNT and CDR2 is FRNRAP. The CDR3 consists of 14 residues. The CDR3 loop reads CASVDRGSGNTIYF. In DNA, the CDR3 is TGTGCTAGTGTCGACAGGGGCTCTGGAAACACCATATATTTT.

V and J are TRBV29-1 and TRBJ2-1, with D possibly being TRBD1 or TRBD2 (5 bases each). The CDR3 totals 14 residues. Germline lookup yields CDR1 SQVTM and CDR2 ANQGSEA. Deletions cut 5 bases from V and 0 bases from J, with 11 bases between. CDR3: CSVSRELSYNEQFF. The CDR3 DNA reads TGCAGCGTTAGCAGGGAGCTCTCCTACAATGAGCAGTTCTTC.

The chain combines TRBV5-1 with TRBJ2-1; D gene unclear. The CDR3 consists of 15 residues. V dropped 3 bases and J dropped 0 bases, with 10 bases sitting between them. CDR1 is SGHRS and CDR2 is YFSETQ in the germline V gene. The CDR3 is CASSSLEPSYNEQFF. CDR3 sequence (DNA): TGCGCCAGCAGCTCCTTAGAGCCCTCCTACAATGAGCAGTTCTTC. Complete variable domain (other parts from reference TRBV5-1 and TRBJ2-1): KAGVTQTPRYLIKTRGQQVTLSCSPISGHRSVSWYQQTPGQGLQFLFEYFSETQRNKGNFPGRFSGRQFSNSRSEMNVSTLELGDSALYLCASSSLEPSYNEQFFGPGTRLTVL.

This chain connects TRBV2 to TRBJ2-7; D uncertain. Trimming removed 3 bases at V and 5 bases at J, with 8 bases between. CDR3 length equals 12 residues. The germline V gene encodes CDR1 SNHLY and CDR2 FYNNEI. CDR3 sequence reads: CASSEGFHEQYF. CDR3 DNA: TGTGCCAGCAGTGAGGGATTCCACGAGCAGTACTTC.

This rearrangement joins TRBV27 to TRBJ2-7, with 12 nucleotides matching TRBD2. Germline CDR1 and CDR2: MNHEY and SMNVEV (reference sequence). This CDR3 has 15 residues. The ends lost 5 bases at V and 3 bases at J; junction bases unmatched: 5. CDR3 region: CASSPLTSGSYEQYF. DNA for the CDR3: TGTGCCAGCAGTCCTTTGACTAGCGGGAGCTACGAGCAGTACTTC.

The V and J genes are TRBV4-1 and TRBJ1-5, with D perhaps matching TRBD1 (5 bases). CDR1 MGHRA and CDR2 YSYEKL come from the germline V gene. The CDR3 covers 16 residues. V was pared by 1 base and J by 7 bases, with 17 bases between. This CDR3 reads CASSQAVGGAGQPQHF. The CDR3 nucleotides are TGCGCCAGCAGCCAAGCGGTAGGTGGGGCTGGACAGCCCCAGCATTTT.

The V gene is TRBV5-1, the J gene TRBJ2-7, with 10 bases identical to TRBD1. The J segment lost 5 bases and the V segment lost 0 bases, leaving 5 bases of the junction unmatched. Looked up from germline, CDR1 is SGHRS and CDR2 is YFSETQ. CDR3 length: 15 residues. The CDR3 loop reads CASSLAWTGGNEQYF. The CDR3 nucleotides are TGCGCCAGCAGCTTGGCCTGGACAGGGGGTAACGAGCAGTACTTC.

The rearrangement uses TRBV9 and TRBJ1-2, with 7 bases lining up with TRBD1. The V gene end was trimmed by 3 bases and the J gene end by 1 base; junction bases not matched to a gene: 9. Germline-derived CDR1 and CDR2 are SGDLS and YYNGEE. The length of the CDR3 is 16 residues. The CDR3 sequence: CASSGLTGDGNYGYTF. CDR3 nucleotides: TGTGCCAGCAGCGGACTCACAGGGGATGGTAACTATGGCTACACCTTC.

The chain couples TRBV27 to TRBJ1-2, with D unclear. The germline CDR1 and CDR2 sequences are MNHEY and SMNVEV (reference sequence). V was clipped by 5 bases and J by 4 bases, with 14 bases between them. The CDR3 length is 14 residues. CDR3 sequence (DNA): TGTGCCAGCAGTCCGCCCGGGGTTTCCTATGGCTACACCTTC. Its protein is CASSPPGVSYGYTF.

This chain joins TRBV7-9 and TRBJ1-4; maybe TRBD1 (6 bases). Trimming took off 5 bases at V and 7 bases at J, with 26 bases between the two ends. The CDR3 has 18 residues. Germline CDR1 reads SEHNR; CDR2 reads FQNEAQ (reference sequence). CDR3 region: CASSPMGIGGQVSEKLFF. CDR3 nucleotide sequence: TGTGCCAGCAGCCCCATGGGGATAGGGGGGCAAGTTTCTGAAAAACTGTTTTTT. The variable domain in full, completed from reference TRBV7-9 and TRBJ1-4, reads DTGVSQNPRHKITKRGQNVTFRCDPISEHNRLYWYRQTLGQGPEFLTYFQNEAQLEKSRLLSDRFSAERPKGSFSTLEIQRTEQGDSAMYLCASSPMGIGGQVSEKLFFGSGTQLSVL.

The genes are TRBV9 and TRBJ2-1; D remains ambiguous. Germline CDR1 is SGDLS and CDR2 is YYNGEE. The V gene lost 0 bases and the J gene lost 5 bases, with 12 bases spanning the gap. This CDR3 is built from 15 residues. Here the CDR3 reads CASSVGGNQNNEQFF. In DNA, the CDR3 is TGTGCCAGCAGCGTAGGTGGCAACCAGAACAATGAGCAGTTCTTC.

The V call is TRBV10-3, the J call TRBJ2-2, with TRBD2 identical over 8 bases. The CDR3 spans 14 residues. Trimming took 6 bases from V and 4 from J; bases not matched to a gene: 4. In germline, CDR1 is ENHRY, CDR2 SYGVKD. The DNA of the CDR3 is TGTGCCATCAGACGGGAGGGAAGCACCGGGGAGCTGTTTTTT. This encodes CAIRREGSTGELFF.

This chain connects TRBV2 to TRBJ1-5; 7 nucleotides agree with TRBD1. The CDR3 consists of 13 residues. V trimming: 6 bases; J trimming: 3 bases; junction bases outside the gene matches: 2. CDR1 is SNHLY and CDR2 is FYNNEI in the germline V gene. The DNA for the CDR3 is TGTGCCAGCAGGGGGACAGACAATCAGCCCCAGCATTTT. Protein product: CASRGTDNQPQHF.

V usage is TRBV19 and J usage is TRBJ1-1, with D possibly being TRBD1 (5 bases). CDR1 and CDR2 from the germline V gene are LNHDA and SQIVND (reference sequence). V lost 8 bases, J lost 0 bases, and 7 bases lay in between. This CDR3 spans 12 amino acids. The DNA for the CDR3 is TGTGCCAGTTGGGGCATGAACACTGAAGCTTTCTTT. Protein product: CASWGMNTEAFF.

The genes are TRBV6-1 and TRBJ2-1, with 9 bases aligning to TRBD2. CDR1 and CDR2 from the germline V gene are MNHNS and SASEGT. V was clipped by 1 base and J by 1 base; unmatched bases: 5. The CDR3 covers 17 residues. CDR3 sequence reads: CASSEVAGVTSYNEQFF. The CDR3 DNA is TGTGCCAGCAGTGAAGTAGCGGGAGTGACTTCCTACAATGAGCAGTTCTTC.

This rearrangement joins TRBV6-5 to TRBJ2-5; no firm D call. Deletions cut 6 bases from V and 2 bases from J, with 7 bases between. This CDR3 is built from 12 residues. The V gene's germline CDR1 is MNHEY and CDR2 SVGAGI. For the CDR3, the DNA is TGTGCCAGCAGCCCACCGCAAGAGACCCAGTACTTC. Its protein product is CASSPPQETQYF.

This clone occurred many times. The chain has TRBV2 and TRBJ2-2; the D is unclear. Looked up from germline, CDR1 is SNHLY and CDR2 is FYNNEI. The V and J ends lost 6 bases and 1 base respectively, with 9 bases between them. This CDR3 comprises 14 residues. CDR3 loop: CASRTPGNTGELFF. The CDR3 DNA reads as TGTGCCAGCAGAACTCCGGGGAACACCGGGGAGCTGTTTTTT.

Concerning this clone itself: Other DNA sequences in the sample encode the same CDR3. CDR3 sequence (DNA): TGTGCCAGCAGTTCCGGGTTGAACACCGGGGAGCTGTTTTTT. Amino acid sequence: CASSSGLNTGELFF. V gene TRBV27 combines with J gene TRBJ2-2, with D unclear. Germline CDR1 reads MNHEY; CDR2 reads SMNVEV (reference sequence). V was pared by 4 bases and J by 1 base, with 7 bases between. There are 14 residues in the CDR3.

The chain recombines TRBV6-1 with TRBJ2-4; 8 nucleotides match TRBD1. Looked up from germline, CDR1 is MNHNS and CDR2 is SASEGT. This CDR3 has 13 residues. J was trimmed by 11 bases and V by 3 bases; bases with no gene match: 6. CDR3 residues: CASSDRTGFFQYF. As DNA, the CDR3 is TGTGCCAGCAGTGATCGGACAGGGTTCTTTCAGTACTTC.

Of note for this clone: The same CDR3 also results from other DNA sequences found in this sample. The J gene is TRBJ1-5, the V gene TRBV6-5; no clear D gene. The CDR3 runs 13 residues. The germline CDR1 and CDR2 sequences are MNHEY and SVGAGI. Trimming removed 2 bases from V and 6 bases from J, with 8 bases in between. CDR3 coding DNA: TGTGCCAGCAGTTACGCGCCAGGTCAGCCCCAGCATTTT. Translation: CASSYAPGQPQHF.

The chain recombines TRBV16 with TRBJ2-7; the match to TRBD1 covers 7 bases. This CDR3 is built from 15 residues. J gave up 3 bases and V 4 bases, and 9 bases lay outside the gene matches. Looked up from germline, CDR1 is KGHSY and CDR2 is FQNENV. CDR3 residues: CASSLKTGTVYEQYF. As DNA, the CDR3 is TGTGCCAGCAGCCTAAAGACCGGGACAGTCTACGAGCAGTACTTC.